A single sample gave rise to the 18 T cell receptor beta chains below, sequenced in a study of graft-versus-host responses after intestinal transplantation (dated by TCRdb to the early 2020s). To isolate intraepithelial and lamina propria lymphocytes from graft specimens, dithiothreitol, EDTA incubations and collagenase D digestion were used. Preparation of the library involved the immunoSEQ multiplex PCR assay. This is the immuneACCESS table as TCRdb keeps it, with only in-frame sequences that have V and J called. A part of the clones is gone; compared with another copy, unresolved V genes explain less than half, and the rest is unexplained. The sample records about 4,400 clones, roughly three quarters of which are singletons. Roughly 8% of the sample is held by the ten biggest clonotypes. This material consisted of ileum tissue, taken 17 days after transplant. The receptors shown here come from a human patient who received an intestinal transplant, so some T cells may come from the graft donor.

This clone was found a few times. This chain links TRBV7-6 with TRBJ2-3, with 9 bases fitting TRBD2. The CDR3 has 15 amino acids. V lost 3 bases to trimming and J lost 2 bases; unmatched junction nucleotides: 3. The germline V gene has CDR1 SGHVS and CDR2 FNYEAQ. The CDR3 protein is CASSFLAGYTDTQYF. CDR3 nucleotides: TGTGCCAGCAGCTTTCTAGCGGGGTACACAGATACGCAGTATTTT.

The CDR3 spells CASTTGYYEQYV. The CDR3 DNA reads TGCGCCAGCACTACAGGGTACTACGAGCAGTACGTC. J is TRBJ2-7 and V is TRBV10-2; D perhaps matches TRBD1 (6 bases). Trimming removed 7 bases from V and 3 bases from J, with 10 bases in between. The CDR3 totals 12 residues. Germline CDR1 WSHSY, CDR2 SAAADI.

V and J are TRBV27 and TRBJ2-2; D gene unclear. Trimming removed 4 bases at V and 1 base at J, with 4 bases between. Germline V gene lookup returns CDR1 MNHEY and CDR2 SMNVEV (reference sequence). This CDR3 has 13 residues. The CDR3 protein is CASSSQNTGELFF. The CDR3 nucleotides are TGTGCCAGCAGTTCCCAGAACACCGGGGAGCTGTTTTTT.

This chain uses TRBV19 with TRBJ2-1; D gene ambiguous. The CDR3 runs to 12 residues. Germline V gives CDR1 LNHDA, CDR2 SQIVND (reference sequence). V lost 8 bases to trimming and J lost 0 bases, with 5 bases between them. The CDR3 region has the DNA TGTGCCAGTCGGGTCTCCTACAATGAGCAGTTCTTC. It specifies CASRVSYNEQFF. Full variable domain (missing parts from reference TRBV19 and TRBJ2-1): DGGITQSPKYLFRKEGQNVTLSCEQNLNHDAMYWYRQDPGQGLRLIYYSQIVNDFQKGDIAEGYSVSREKKESFPLTVTSAQKNPTAFYLCASRVSYNEQFFGPGTRLTVL.

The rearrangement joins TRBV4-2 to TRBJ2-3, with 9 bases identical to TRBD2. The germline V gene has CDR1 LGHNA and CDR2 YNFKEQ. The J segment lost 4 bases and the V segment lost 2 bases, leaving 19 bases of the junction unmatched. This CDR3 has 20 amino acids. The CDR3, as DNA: TGTGCCAGCAGCCAACCGATCGGGCGGGGGGGCTCTTTCTACCCAGATACGCAGTATTTT. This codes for CASSQPIGRGGSFYPDTQYF.

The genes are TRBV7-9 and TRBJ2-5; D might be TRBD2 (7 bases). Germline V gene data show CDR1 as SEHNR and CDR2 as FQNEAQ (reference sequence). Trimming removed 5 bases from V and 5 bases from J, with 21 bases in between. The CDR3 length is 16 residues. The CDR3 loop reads CASSRGGGRKGETQYF. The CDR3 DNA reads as TGTGCCAGCAGCCGAGGGGGAGGGAGAAAAGGGGAGACCCAGTACTTC. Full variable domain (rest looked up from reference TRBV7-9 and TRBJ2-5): DTGVSQNPRHKITKRGQNVTFRCDPISEHNRLYWYRQTLGQGPEFLTYFQNEAQLEKSRLLSDRFSAERPKGSFSTLEIQRTEQGDSAMYLCASSRGGGRKGETQYFGPGTRLLVL.

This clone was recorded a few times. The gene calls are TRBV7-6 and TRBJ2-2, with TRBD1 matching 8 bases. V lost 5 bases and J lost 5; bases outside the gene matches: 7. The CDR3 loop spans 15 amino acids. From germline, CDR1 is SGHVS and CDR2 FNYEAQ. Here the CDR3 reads CASSHDRGVTGELFF. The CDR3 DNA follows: TGTGCCAGCAGCCATGACAGGGGAGTAACCGGGGAGCTGTTTTTT.

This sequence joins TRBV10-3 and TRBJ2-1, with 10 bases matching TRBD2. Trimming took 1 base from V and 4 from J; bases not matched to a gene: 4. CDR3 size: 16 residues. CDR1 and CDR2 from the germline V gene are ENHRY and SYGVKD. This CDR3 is CAISEFSSGRYNEQFF. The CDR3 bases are TGTGCCATCAGTGAGTTTTCTAGCGGGAGATACAATGAGCAGTTCTTC.

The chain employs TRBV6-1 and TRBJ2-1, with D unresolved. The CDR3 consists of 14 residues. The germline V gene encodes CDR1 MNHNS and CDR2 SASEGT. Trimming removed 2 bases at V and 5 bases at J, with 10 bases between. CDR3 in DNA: TGTGCCAGCAGTGAAACAACCTTCCACAATGAGCAGTTCTTC. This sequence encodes CASSETTFHNEQFF.

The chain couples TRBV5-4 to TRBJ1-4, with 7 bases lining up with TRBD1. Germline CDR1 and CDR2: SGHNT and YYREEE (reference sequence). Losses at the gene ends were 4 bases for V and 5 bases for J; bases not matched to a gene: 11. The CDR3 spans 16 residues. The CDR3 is CASSNGWSQGNEKLFF. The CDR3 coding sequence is TGTGCCAGCAGCAACGGATGGTCACAGGGGAATGAAAAACTGTTTTTT.

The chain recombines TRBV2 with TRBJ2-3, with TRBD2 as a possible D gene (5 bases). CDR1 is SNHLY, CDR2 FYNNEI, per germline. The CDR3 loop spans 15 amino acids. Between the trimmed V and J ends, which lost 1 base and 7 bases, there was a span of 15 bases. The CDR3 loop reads CASSEDRDPPHTQYF. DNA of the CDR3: TGTGCCAGCAGTGAAGACCGGGATCCGCCCCATACGCAGTATTTT.

CDR3 sequence reads: CASSPPGRGDTVQYF. As DNA, the CDR3 is TGCGCCAGCAGTCCGCCCGGACGGGGAGACACTGTCCAGTACTTC. The chain recombines TRBV10-2 with TRBJ2-5; D is perhaps TRBD2 (5 bases). V was shortened by 5 bases and J by 10 bases, with 23 bases between the two germline ends. CDR1 WSHSY and CDR2 SAAADI come from the germline V gene. The CDR3 extends over 15 amino acids.

The CDR3: CASRENGAAFF. CDR3 in DNA: TGTGCCAGCAGGGAAAATGGGGCAGCTTTCTTT. This chain connects TRBV6-1 to TRBJ1-1; tentatively, D is TRBD1 (5 bases). Trimming removed 6 bases at V and 10 bases at J, with 12 bases between. Germline loops: CDR1 MNHNS, CDR2 SASEGT. This CDR3 is built from 11 residues.

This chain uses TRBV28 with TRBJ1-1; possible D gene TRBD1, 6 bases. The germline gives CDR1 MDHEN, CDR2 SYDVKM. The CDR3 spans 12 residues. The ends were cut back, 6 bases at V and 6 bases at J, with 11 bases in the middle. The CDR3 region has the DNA TGTGCCAGCAGACAGGGAACTGCTGAAGCTTTCTTT. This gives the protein CASRQGTAEAFF.

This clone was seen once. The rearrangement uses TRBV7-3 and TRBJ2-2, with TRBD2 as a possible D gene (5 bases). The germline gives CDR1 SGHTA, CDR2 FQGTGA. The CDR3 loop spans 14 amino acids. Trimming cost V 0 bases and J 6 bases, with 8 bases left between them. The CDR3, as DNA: TGTGCCAGCAGCTTAACTCGGGATTCCGGGGAGCTGTTTTTT. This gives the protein CASSLTRDSGELFF.

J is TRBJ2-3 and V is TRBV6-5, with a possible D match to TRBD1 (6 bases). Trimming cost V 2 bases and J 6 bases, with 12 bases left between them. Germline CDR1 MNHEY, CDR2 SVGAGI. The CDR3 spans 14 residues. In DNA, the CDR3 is TGTGCCAGCAGTTACCGGGACCAGGGGGATACGCAGTATTTT. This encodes CASSYRDQGDTQYF.

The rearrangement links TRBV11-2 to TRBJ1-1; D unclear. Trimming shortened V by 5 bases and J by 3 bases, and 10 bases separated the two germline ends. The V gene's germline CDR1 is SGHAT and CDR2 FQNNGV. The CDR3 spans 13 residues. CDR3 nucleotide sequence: TGTGCCAGCAGCCCAACGGTCGACACTGAAGCTTTCTTT. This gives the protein CASSPTVDTEAFF.

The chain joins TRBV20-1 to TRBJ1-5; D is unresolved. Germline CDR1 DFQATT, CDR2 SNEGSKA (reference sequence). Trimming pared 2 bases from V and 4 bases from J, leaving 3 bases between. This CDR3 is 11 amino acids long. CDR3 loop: CSARSNQPQHF. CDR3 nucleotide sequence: TGCAGTGCTAGATCAAATCAGCCCCAGCATTTT.